This entry lists 26 T cell receptor beta chains sequenced from one sample in a study of identical twins. TCRdb used MiXCR to reprocess the 5' RACE reads, holding one entry per CDR3 protein. The sample has about 530,000 distinct CDR3 sequences, around 22% seen once; the top ten hold about 0.5%. This same sample was also part of a study on yellow fever vaccine responses in identical twins.

The sequencing sample was made of CD4+ T cells sorted from blood. These receptors were collected from a woman in her late teens or twenties in good health.

V gene TRBV20-1 combines with J gene TRBJ2-2; D tentatively reads TRBD1 or TRBD2 (7 bases each). The germline V gene encodes CDR1 DFQATT and CDR2 SNEGSKA (reference sequence). Trimming cost V 0 bases and J 6 bases, with 17 bases left between them. This CDR3 has 16 amino acids. CDR3 nucleotides: TGCAGTGCTAGAGATGTCCAGGGGGAGGGGGCCGGGGAGCTGTTTTTT. Protein sequence: CSARDVQGEGAGELFF.

The chain combines TRBV11-2 with TRBJ2-1; D might be TRBD2 (6 bases). The germline CDR1 and CDR2 sequences are SGHAT and FQNNGV. This CDR3 has 15 amino acids. V gave up 3 bases and J gave up 1 base, with 10 bases separating them. The CDR3 nucleotides read TGTGCCAGCAGCTTGGTGCGGGGATCCTACAATGAGCAGTTCTTC. It specifies CASSLVRGSYNEQFF.

This clonotype turned up a few times. This chain joins TRBV3-1 and TRBJ2-3; 9 bases are a match to TRBD2. Germline V gene sequence: CDR1 LGHDT, CDR2 YNNKEL (reference sequence). Trimming at V came to 1 base and at J to 4 bases, leaving 3 bases not matched to a gene. The CDR3 is 15 amino acids. The CDR3 DNA is TGTGCCAGCAGCCAAGCGGCTAGCGGGGCAGATACGCAGTATTTT. It encodes CASSQAASGADTQYF.

This clonotype has just a few counts. This rearrangement joins TRBV20-1 to TRBJ2-2; 8 bases line up with TRBD2. The germline gives CDR1 DFQATT, CDR2 SNEGSKA (reference sequence). CDR3 length equals 16 residues. Unmatched junction bases numbered 8, after V lost 1 base and J lost 4 bases. The DNA of the CDR3 is TGCAGTGCTAGAGCCCCCGGGACTAGTCTCACCGGGGAGCTGTTTTTT. Amino acids: CSARAPGTSLTGELFF.

This chain uses TRBV7-2 with TRBJ2-3; 7 bases are a match to TRBD2. V dropped 5 bases and J dropped 10; count of bases not matched to a gene: 3. CDR3 length: 11 amino acids. CDR1 SGHTA and CDR2 FQGNSA come from the germline V gene. The CDR3 loop is CASSGGGPQYF. CDR3 DNA: TGTGCCAGCAGCGGGGGGGGTCCGCAGTATTTT.

The chain links TRBV6-5 to TRBJ1-1; D gene unclear. This CDR3 comprises 12 residues. Germline loops: CDR1 MNHEY, CDR2 SVGAGI. V lost 6 bases to trimming and J lost 10 bases, with 15 bases between them. CDR3 sequence reads: CASSPSPPRAFF. CDR3 sequence (DNA): TGTGCCAGCAGCCCGTCACCTCCCCGAGCTTTCTTT.

This clonotype was seen a few times. This sequence joins TRBV27 and TRBJ2-1; 12 nucleotides align to TRBD1. The CDR3 has 19 amino acids. The V segment lost 5 bases and the J segment 0 bases; nucleotides outside the gene matches: 11. In germline, CDR1 is MNHEY, CDR2 SMNVEV (reference sequence). The CDR3 nucleotides are TGTGCCAGCAGTCCGGGACAGGGGGCCCCTATGAGCTCCTACAATGAGCAGTTCTTC. It specifies CASSPGQGAPMSSYNEQFF.

This clonotype was picked up a small number of times. This chain uses TRBV20-1 with TRBJ2-1; 7 bases align to TRBD1. CDR3 length equals 11 residues. The ends lost 5 bases at V and 10 bases at J; junction bases unmatched: 5. CDR1 is DFQATT, CDR2 SNEGSKA, per germline (reference sequence). The CDR3 coding sequence is TGCAGTGCTCCCTGGACAGGCGAGCAGTTCTTC. It codes for CSAPWTGEQFF.

The rearrangement links TRBV6-2 or TRBV6-3 to TRBJ2-4; D is uncertain. V dropped 7 bases and J dropped 3 bases, with 22 bases sitting between them. CDR1 is MNHEY, CDR2 SVGEGT, per germline. The CDR3 is 17 residues long. CDR3 in DNA: TGTGCCAGCACCACCTACTACGTACCGGTTTACAAAAACATTCAGTACTTC. Encoded protein: CASTTYYVPVYKNIQYF.

This clonotype has just a few counts. J is TRBJ1-1 and V is TRBV14; D is ambiguous. CDR1 and CDR2 (germline): SGHDN, FVKESK. The CDR3 loop spans 15 amino acids. The V and J ends lost 4 bases and 4 bases respectively, with 16 bases between them. The CDR3 DNA reads TGTGCCAGCAGCCCTGTCCCGGGAGGAAGCACTGAAGCTTTCTTT. Its protein product is CASSPVPGGSTEAFF.

This clonotype was seen ten or more times. The V gene is TRBV12-3 or TRBV12-4, the J gene TRBJ2-1, with 9 bases that match TRBD2. The V segment lost 3 bases and the J segment 3 bases; nucleotides outside the gene matches: 3. There are 15 residues in the CDR3. The CDR3 DNA sequence: TGTGCCAGCAGTTTTGGTAGCGGGGGCTACAATGAGCAGTTCTTC. Encoded protein: CASSFGSGGYNEQFF.

This clonotype was seen only a few times. V and J are TRBV3-1 and TRBJ2-5; 12 bases line up with TRBD2. The CDR3 is 17 amino acids. The J segment lost 5 bases and the V segment lost 0 bases, leaving 7 bases of the junction unmatched. From germline, CDR1 is LGHDT and CDR2 YNNKEL (reference sequence). The CDR3, as DNA: TGTGCCAGCAGCCAAGATCGGGGACTAGCGGGTTTCGAGACCCAGTACTTC. The encoded protein is CASSQDRGLAGFETQYF.

The genes are TRBV6-4 and TRBJ2-5; TRBD1 matches 10 bases. Germline V lookup: CDR1 MRHNA, CDR2 SNTAGT. V shed 6 bases and J 4 bases; nucleotides not matched to a gene: 8. This CDR3 region has 15 residues. In DNA form, the CDR3 reads TGTGCCAGCAGGCGGACAGGGGGGACCGGAGAGACCCAGTACTTC. Its protein is CASRRTGGTGETQYF.

This clonotype appeared a few times. This rearrangement joins TRBV4-1 to TRBJ1-1; tentative D call: TRBD1 (5 bases). V lost 0 bases to trimming and J lost 8 bases, with 13 bases between them. The CDR3 is made up of 14 amino acids. CDR1 and CDR2 from the germline V gene are MGHRA and YSYEKL. In nucleotides, the CDR3 is TGCGCCAGCAGCCAAGATCGAGGGGTCAGGGAAGCTTTCTTT. It translates to CASSQDRGVREAFF.

This rearrangement joins TRBV28 to TRBJ2-2, with TRBD1 as a possible D gene (5 bases). Trimming shortened V by 3 bases and J by 5 bases, and 25 bases separated the two germline ends. The CDR3 is 19 residues long. Germline lookup yields CDR1 MDHEN and CDR2 SYDVKM. In DNA form, the CDR3 reads TGTGCCAGCAGTTTCGTGTTTTTCCAGGGCCCCGTAGGTACCGGGGAGCTGTTTTTT. Protein: CASSFVFFQGPVGTGELFF.

The V call is TRBV5-6, the J call TRBJ1-2, with TRBD1 matching 7 bases. V shed 4 bases and J 4 bases; nucleotides not matched to a gene: 4. This CDR3 has 13 residues. Germline V CDR1 and CDR2: SGHDT, YYEEEE. The CDR3 sequence is CASSVGQLYGYTF. The CDR3 nucleotides are TGTGCCAGCAGCGTGGGACAGCTCTATGGCTACACCTTC.

V gene TRBV3-1 combines with J gene TRBJ2-3, with D hard to call. The CDR3 consists of 17 residues. Germline V gives CDR1 LGHDT, CDR2 YNNKEL (reference sequence). Trimming shortened V by 3 bases and J by 2 bases, and 18 bases separated the two germline ends. CDR3 sequence reads: CASSHKLLSQNTDTQYF. DNA of the CDR3: TGTGCCAGCAGCCACAAGCTCTTATCCCAAAACACAGATACGCAGTATTTT.

This chain connects TRBV5-1 to TRBJ1-4; D uncertain. V lost 0 bases and J lost 0, with 6 bases in between. This CDR3 spans 15 amino acids. Per germline, CDR1 SGHRS and CDR2 YFSETQ. DNA for the CDR3: TGCGCCAGCAGCTTGGGAGGCACAACTAATGAAAAACTGTTTTTT. Protein product: CASSLGGTTNEKLFF.

The chain carries TRBV28 and TRBJ2-1; D is unresolved. Per germline, CDR1 MDHEN and CDR2 SYDVKM. This CDR3 has 15 residues. Trimming took 3 bases from V and 12 from J, leaving 21 bases between them. CDR3 DNA sequence: TGTGCCAGCAGTTTGGGTAACGGCCCGTGGAGATCGCAGTTCTTC. Amino acid sequence: CASSLGNGPWRSQFF.

This clonotype showed up just a few times. The CDR3: CASSRAYGDEKLFF. The CDR3 bases are TGTGCCAGCAGCCGGGCCTACGGGGATGAAAAACTGTTTTTT. The genes are TRBV11-2 and TRBJ1-4, with unresolved D. Trimming left V 5 bases short and J 6 bases short, with 13 bases between. The CDR3 totals 14 residues. Germline CDR1 SGHAT, CDR2 FQNNGV.

The chain couples TRBV4-1 to TRBJ2-7; D is perhaps TRBD2 (5 bases). The CDR3 loop spans 15 amino acids. Trimming pared 5 bases from V and 5 bases from J, leaving 19 bases between. CDR1 is MGHRA and CDR2 is YSYEKL in the germline V gene. CDR3 loop: CASSSQRERSDEQYF. CDR3 bases: TGCGCCAGCAGCTCCCAGAGGGAGAGAAGCGACGAGCAGTACTTC.

The chain carries TRBV7-6 and TRBJ2-7; 9 positions match TRBD1. CDR1 and CDR2 (germline): SGHVS, FNYEAQ. This CDR3 is 17 amino acids long. The V segment lost 2 bases and the J segment 6 bases; nucleotides outside the gene matches: 14. CDR3 DNA sequence: TGTGCCAGCAGCTTAATTTCACCCGGGACAGGGAGGTCCGAGCAGTACTTC. Translation gives CASSLISPGTGRSEQYF.

The V and J genes are TRBV5-1 and TRBJ1-4; D not certain. Trimming shortened V by 2 bases and J by 4 bases, and 6 bases separated the two germline ends. The CDR3 is made up of 13 amino acids. CDR1 is SGHRS, CDR2 YFSETQ, per germline. CDR3 sequence reads: CASSLNYNEKLFF. Written as DNA, the CDR3 is TGCGCCAGCAGCTTAAATTATAATGAAAAACTGTTTTTT.

The V call is TRBV10-3, the J call TRBJ2-7; a weak D match, TRBD1 (5 bases). Germline-derived CDR1 and CDR2 are ENHRY and SYGVKD. This CDR3 region has 14 residues. The V end lost 3 bases, the J end lost 6 bases, and 15 bases lay between the germline ends. CDR3 residues: CAISEIQTVSEQYF. The CDR3 DNA reads TGTGCCATCAGTGAAATCCAGACAGTTTCCGAGCAGTACTTC.

A few counts support this clonotype. The chain joins TRBV29-1 to TRBJ2-5, with TRBD1 as a possible D gene (6 bases). Per the germline V gene, CDR1 is SQVTM and CDR2 is ANQGSEA. CDR3 length equals 14 residues. Trimming took 1 base from V and 3 from J, leaving 12 bases between them. The CDR3 region has the DNA TGCAGCGTTGAAGTGGTCCACAGGGAAGAGACCCAGTACTTC. It encodes CSVEVVHREETQYF.

J is TRBJ2-1 and V is TRBV5-1; the match to TRBD2 covers 8 bases. The CDR3 covers 15 residues. J gave up 5 bases and V 4 bases, and 8 bases lay outside the gene matches. The germline V gene has CDR1 SGHRS and CDR2 YFSETQ. The CDR3 DNA sequence: TGCGCCAGCAGCACAACTAGCGGCTTACACAATGAGCAGTTCTTC. As protein: CASSTTSGLHNEQFF.